The source of this T cell receptor beta chain is a study of T-cell memory formation after mild COVID-19. Across the whole study: TCR clustering was largely donor specific. General observations from the study: CD8+ contracting clones occupied EMRA, while CD4+ ones occupied mainly CM and EM. Clones contracting over day 15 to 85 were CD4/CD8 balanced, with later expanders leaning CD4+.

In germline, CDR1 is MNHEY, CDR2 SVGAGI. The CDR3 sequence is 16 residues long. This clonotype was counted only a few times. As yet, its antigen is unknown. One end of the junction fails to match germline, which may point to a read error. TCR alpha and TCR beta cDNA libraries with sample barcodes and UMIs came from 5'RACE using constant-segment primers. One entry per CDR3 protein results from TCRdb running MiXCR on the 5' RACE reads. The sample carries hundreds of thousands of distinct CDR3 sequences, approximately 15% recorded once. The receptor's source is an adult woman who had mild COVID-19 (a few samples of this study predate the infection). Cell type and time point are not known. The specimen was PBMCs or a T cell subset sorted from them (not recorded which). The V and J genes are TRBV6-5 and TRBJ2-2; possible D gene TRBD2, 6 bases. In nucleotides, the CDR3 is TGTGACAGCAGTTGGAAGCGGGCCCGAAGCACCGGGGAGCTGTTTTTT. Its protein is CDSSWKRARSTGELFF.